This entry lists 16 T cell receptor beta chains sequenced from one sample in a study of shared clonotypes between healthy human individuals. Data came from immunoSEQ multiplex PCR; TCRdb stores just in-frame clones and leaves some out. This repertoire shows about 680,000 clones, roughly 70% found once; its top ten account for about 1.7%. Sequencing input: memory CD4+ T cells sorted from blood. The subset was: CD45RA-negative fraction. These TCRs come from a woman aged 25-40 years in good health.

Note on this clone: This CDR3 is also generated by other DNA sequences in the sample. The V and J genes are TRBV19 and TRBJ1-3; no reliable D call. The germline V gene has CDR1 LNHDA and CDR2 SQIVND (reference sequence). The CDR3 is made up of 15 amino acids. Between the trimmed V and J ends, which lost 3 bases and 1 base, there was a span of 10 bases. DNA for the CDR3: TGTGCCAGTAGTATCTCGGTCGCATCTGGAAACACCATATATTTT. Residues: CASSISVASGNTIYF.

The chain couples TRBV7-8 to TRBJ2-5; the D is unclear. V lost 2 bases to trimming and J lost 5 bases, with 21 bases between them. Germline CDR1 is SGHVS and CDR2 is FQNEAQ. The CDR3 runs to 17 residues. CDR3 loop: CASSLFIRAGSAETQYF. For the CDR3, the DNA is TGTGCCAGCAGCTTATTTATCCGTGCAGGATCGGCTGAGACCCAGTACTTC.

This clone was counted only a few times. The chain carries TRBV11-2 and TRBJ1-1, with D uncertain. The length of the CDR3 is 13 residues. Germline CDR1 is SGHAT and CDR2 is FQNNGV. V shed 5 bases and J shed 3 bases, with 10 bases lying between them. As DNA, the CDR3 is TGTGCCAGCAGCCCCGCCAGCTACACTGAAGCTTTCTTT. Its translation: CASSPASYTEAFF.

The chain carries TRBV6-5 and TRBJ1-4; D gene uncertain. The CDR3 spans 14 residues. Germline V gives CDR1 MNHEY, CDR2 SVGAGI. V gave up 4 bases and J gave up 0 bases, with 6 bases separating them. In DNA form, the CDR3 reads TGTGCCAGCAGTTCAGTTACAACTAATGAAAAACTGTTTTTT. Protein product: CASSSVTTNEKLFF.

The CDR3 region has the DNA TGTGCCAGCAGTTTATACGTGACCAGCGGCTACACCTTC. It is translated as CASSLYVTSGYTF. The chain links TRBV28 to TRBJ1-2; D unresolved. Germline-derived CDR1 and CDR2 are MDHEN and SYDVKM. This CDR3 region has 13 residues. Trimming left V 1 base short and J 8 bases short, with 11 bases between.

About this clone: One end of the junction does not line up with germline, which may come from a read error. The chain joins TRBV11-2 to TRBJ2-2; perhaps TRBD1 as D (6 bases). CDR1 is SGHAT and CDR2 is FQNNGV in the germline V gene. This CDR3 is 16 amino acids long. In nucleotides, the CDR3 is TGTGCCAACAGCTCCGAACAGGGTGGGCGCACCGGGGAGCTGTTTTTT. Amino acids: CANSSEQGGRTGELFF.

Many counts were recorded for this clone. The rearrangement joins TRBV2 to TRBJ2-7, with D possibly being TRBD2 (5 bases). CDR1 is SNHLY, CDR2 FYNNEI, per germline. The V end lost 6 bases, the J end lost 1 base, and 16 bases lay between the germline ends. This CDR3 region has 15 residues. DNA of the CDR3: TGTGCCAGCAGCGCCCCGGAGGCAGTTTCCTACGAGCAGTACTTC. Protein product: CASSAPEAVSYEQYF.

In the case of this clone: Additional DNA sequences in this sample encode the identical CDR3. The rearrangement joins TRBV30 to TRBJ2-2; D is uncertain. Per germline, CDR1 GTSNPN and CDR2 SVGIG (reference sequence). Trimming took 2 bases from V and 2 from J, leaving 3 bases between them. The CDR3 is 12 residues long. CDR3 loop: CAWSLNTGELFF. Written as DNA, the CDR3 is TGTGCCTGGAGTCTCAACACCGGGGAGCTGTTTTTT.

CDR3 nucleotides: TGTGCCAGTAGCCCCTTTACCGGGACAGAAGAGACCCAGTACTTC. Amino acids: CASSPFTGTEETQYF. The chain recombines TRBV19 with TRBJ2-5; 7 bases agree with TRBD1. Germline V lookup: CDR1 LNHDA, CDR2 SQIVND (reference sequence). The V segment lost 6 bases and the J segment 3 bases; nucleotides outside the gene matches: 10. The CDR3 spans 15 residues.

A note on this clone: Mismatch with germline at one junction end may stem from a read error. The J gene is TRBJ2-5, the V gene TRBV15; 7 bases are shared with TRBD1. CDR3 length equals 15 residues. Looked up from germline, CDR1 is LNHNV and CDR2 is YYDKDF (reference sequence). The CDR3 region has the DNA TGTGCCACCAGCAGAGCAGGGACAGTGCAAGATACCCAGTACTTC. Translating gives CATSRAGTVQDTQYF.

The gene calls are TRBV30 and TRBJ2-1, with D possibly being TRBD2 (5 bases). CDR1 is GTSNPN, CDR2 SVGIG, per germline (reference sequence). The V end was cut by 5 bases, the J end by 0 bases, with 11 bases between. The CDR3 sequence is 14 residues long. This CDR3 reads CAWVSGASYNEQFF. DNA for the CDR3: TGTGCCTGGGTAAGCGGAGCCTCCTACAATGAGCAGTTCTTC.

The chain employs TRBV5-1 and TRBJ1-4; 8 bases line up with TRBD1. From germline, CDR1 is SGHRS and CDR2 YFSETQ. This CDR3 contains 16 residues. The V gene end was trimmed by 6 bases and the J gene end by 5 bases; junction bases not matched to a gene: 12. CDR3 nucleotide sequence: TGCGCCAGCACCCTCAGGGGGCTCCTAGGAAATGAAAAACTGTTTTTT. Protein: CASTLRGLLGNEKLFF.

This clone was seen many times. This chain joins TRBV6-5 and TRBJ2-7; 13 nucleotides agree with TRBD2. V shed 5 bases, J shed 8 bases, and the junction held 6 bases outside the gene matches. The CDR3 totals 14 residues. The germline V gene has CDR1 MNHEY and CDR2 SVGAGI. The CDR3 nucleotides read TGTGCCAGCAGTCCTGGGACTAGCGGGAAGCAGCAGTACTTC. Translated: CASSPGTSGKQQYF.

The chain carries TRBV18 and TRBJ2-5; D gene unclear. V lost 5 bases and J lost 10, with 20 bases in between. The CDR3 runs to 14 residues. Germline lookup yields CDR1 KGHSH and CDR2 LQKENI. CDR3 protein: CASSVGPSQDLQYF. CDR3 nucleotides: TGTGCCAGCTCAGTTGGACCTTCCCAAGATCTCCAGTACTTC.

This chain uses TRBV5-1 with TRBJ2-1; the D is unclear. The CDR3 runs 13 residues. From germline, CDR1 is SGHRS and CDR2 YFSETQ. With 0 bases removed from V and 5 bases from J, the gap between germline ends came to 6 bases. The DNA for the CDR3 is TGCGCCAGCAGCTTGGGACCAAACAATGAGCAGTTCTTC. Its translation: CASSLGPNNEQFF.

The V call is TRBV7-7, the J call TRBJ2-2, with TRBD2 matching over 11 bases. This CDR3 spans 15 amino acids. The V gene end was trimmed by 5 bases and the J gene end by 4 bases; junction bases not matched to a gene: 3. CDR1 and CDR2 (germline): SSHAT, FNYEAQ (reference sequence). CDR3 sequence reads: CASSPGLAGTGELFF. CDR3 nucleotides: TGTGCCAGCAGCCCCGGACTAGCGGGCACCGGGGAGCTGTTTTTT.